Shown below are 26 T cell receptor beta chains from a single sample sequenced in a study of Graves' ophthalmopathy and Graves' hyperthyroidism. TCR beta CDR3 amplification used RNA transcripts. Second-round multiplex PCR followed a first-round RT-PCR using HTBI primers. TCRdb used MiXCR to reprocess the multiplex PCR reads, holding one entry per CDR3 protein. The sample includes about 410,000 distinct CDR3 sequences, around 20% of them seen just once. The sequencing sample was made of peripheral blood. The source is a woman younger than 35 with Graves' ophthalmopathy.

This clonotype has just a few counts. The chain carries TRBV12-3 or TRBV12-4 and TRBJ1-5, with a tentative D call TRBD1 (6 bases). V lost 5 bases to trimming and J lost 4 bases, with 18 bases between them. This CDR3 has 16 amino acids. The CDR3 nucleotides read TGTGCCAGCAGTCGACCGGGAAGGGACATTAATCAGCCCCAGCATTTT. It translates to CASSRPGRDINQPQHF.

This clonotype was recorded at least ten times. This chain connects TRBV6-1 to TRBJ2-7, with 11 bases that match TRBD1. This CDR3 comprises 14 residues. V lost 6 bases, J lost 6 bases, and 7 bases stayed unmatched. Germline CDR1 is MNHNS and CDR2 is SASEGT. CDR3 nucleotide sequence: TGTGCCAGCAGGGGACAGGGGGGTCTCTCCGAGCAGTACTTC. Its protein product is CASRGQGGLSEQYF.

Many counts were recorded for this clonotype. The junction shows a germline mismatch at one end, possibly a read error. The genes are TRBV20-1 and TRBJ1-1, with D perhaps TRBD1 (5 bases). There are 13 residues in the CDR3. In germline, CDR1 is DFQATT, CDR2 SNEGSKA (reference sequence). CDR3 sequence: CSARDLLNTEASF. The CDR3 nucleotides are TGCAGTGCCCGGGACCTTTTGAACACTGAAGCTTCCTTT.

This clonotype has ten or more counts. The CDR3: CASSQTLAGGRPRELFF. The DNA for the CDR3 is TGTGCCAGCAGTCAAACCTTAGCGGGGGGCCGTCCACGGGAGCTGTTTTTT. The rearrangement uses TRBV6-2 or TRBV6-3 and TRBJ2-2; 10 nucleotides match TRBD2. The CDR3 runs 17 residues. Unmatched junction bases numbered 15, after V lost 5 bases and J lost 9 bases. The germline V gene has CDR1 MNHEY and CDR2 SVGEGT.

This clonotype was seen ten or more times. The V gene is TRBV6-1, the J gene TRBJ2-5; D is possibly TRBD1 (6 bases). The V end was cut by 8 bases, the J end by 2 bases, with 18 bases between. Germline lookup yields CDR1 MNHNS and CDR2 SASEGT. The CDR3 extends over 15 amino acids. The DNA of the CDR3 is TGTGCCAGCCTAGATGAGATGACAGGTCAAGAGACCCAGTACTTC. Protein product: CASLDEMTGQETQYF.

V gene TRBV28 combines with J gene TRBJ2-5, with 16 bases that match TRBD2. J was trimmed by 5 bases and V by 4 bases; bases with no gene match: 7. The CDR3 runs 17 residues. The V gene's germline CDR1 is MDHEN and CDR2 SYDVKM. The chain's CDR3 is CASSSTGLAGGPETQYF. The CDR3 DNA is TGTGCCAGCAGTTCCACGGGACTAGCGGGGGGGCCGGAGACCCAGTACTTC.

This clonotype has ten or more counts. The gene calls are TRBV19 and TRBJ1-1, with D perhaps matching TRBD1 (5 bases). From germline, CDR1 is LNHDA and CDR2 SQIVND (reference sequence). This CDR3 comprises 16 residues. Trimming left V 1 base short and J 5 bases short, with 17 bases between. The CDR3 nucleotides read TGTGCCAGTAGTATAGTGAAAGTCGGGGGATGGACTGAAGCTTTCTTT. Protein sequence: CASSIVKVGGWTEAFF.

This clonotype was detected ten times or more. The rearrangement joins TRBV27 to TRBJ2-7; weak D call: TRBD2 (6 bases). The CDR3 has 13 amino acids. The V end lost 6 bases, the J end lost 5 bases, and 14 bases lay between the germline ends. Per germline, CDR1 MNHEY and CDR2 SMNVEV (reference sequence). The CDR3 loop reads CASSHSGHNEQYF. The CDR3 DNA follows: TGTGCCAGCAGCCACAGCGGGCACAACGAGCAGTACTTC.

This clonotype was seen many times. V usage is TRBV9 and J usage is TRBJ2-3; D might be TRBD2 (6 bases). Germline CDR1 SGDLS, CDR2 YYNGEE. The CDR3 sequence is 15 residues long. With 4 bases removed from V and 0 bases from J, the gap between germline ends came to 12 bases. This CDR3 reads CASSPVEGSTDTQYF. In DNA form, the CDR3 reads TGTGCCAGCAGCCCTGTGGAGGGGAGCACAGATACGCAGTATTTT.

There are many counts of this clonotype. This chain links TRBV19 with TRBJ2-2, with D possibly being TRBD2 (5 bases). Trimming took off 8 bases at V and 4 bases at J, with 17 bases between the two ends. Per germline, CDR1 LNHDA and CDR2 SQIVND (reference sequence). The CDR3 covers 15 residues. The CDR3 sequence: CASALGGTITGELFF. In nucleotides, the CDR3 is TGTGCCAGTGCCTTAGGAGGCACAATCACCGGGGAGCTGTTTTTT. Filled out from reference TRBV19 and TRBJ2-2, the complete variable domain reads DGGITQSPKYLFRKEGQNVTLSCEQNLNHDAMYWYRQDPGQGLRLIYYSQIVNDFQKGDIAEGYSVSREKKESFPLTVTSAQKNPTAFYLCASALGGTITGELFFGEGSRLTVL.

This clonotype was counted at least ten times. The chain is built from TRBV28 and TRBJ2-5; D is possibly TRBD1 or TRBD2 (5 bases each). Trimming took off 6 bases at V and 11 bases at J, with 19 bases between the two ends. The CDR3 contains 13 residues. Germline CDR1 is MDHEN and CDR2 is SYDVKM. Written as DNA, the CDR3 is TGTGCCAGCAGCTACCCCGGGACCCCAAATCAGTACTTC. Its translation: CASSYPGTPNQYF.

Many counts were recorded for this clonotype. This chain connects TRBV15 to TRBJ1-1; a weak D match, TRBD1 (5 bases). Trimming stripped 5 bases from V and 4 bases from J, with 11 bases between. This CDR3 has 13 residues. Germline values: CDR1 LNHNV, CDR2 YYDKDF (reference sequence). The CDR3 DNA reads as TGTGCCACCAGCGGAACAAGGGGCACTGAAGCTTTCTTT. This codes for CATSGTRGTEAFF.

CDR3 nucleotides: TGTGCCAGCAGTTCCCCAGCGGGCAGGGGAATCTATGGCTACACCTTC. This encodes CASSSPAGRGIYGYTF. The chain uses TRBV28 and TRBJ1-2, with D perhaps matching TRBD1 (6 bases). The germline V gene encodes CDR1 MDHEN and CDR2 SYDVKM. CDR3 length: 16 residues. Trimming shortened V by 4 bases and J by 4 bases, and 19 bases separated the two germline ends.

The table lists this clonotype with many counts. The chain joins TRBV6-4 to TRBJ2-5, with 10 bases lining up with TRBD2. The CDR3 has 15 residues. Trimming removed 4 bases from V and 2 bases from J; junction bases left unmatched: 4. Per germline, CDR1 MRHNA and CDR2 SNTAGT. CDR3: CASSAEAGGQETQYF. CDR3 DNA sequence: TGTGCCAGCAGTGCCGAAGCGGGGGGGCAAGAGACCCAGTACTTC.

This clonotype occurred many times. J is TRBJ2-7 and V is TRBV11-2; 8 nucleotides agree with TRBD2. The CDR3 sequence is 14 residues long. The junction had 12 bases not matched to a gene; V was cut back by 5 bases and J by 9 bases. Per germline, CDR1 SGHAT and CDR2 FQNNGV. The CDR3 protein is CASSPGLVPIGQYF. CDR3 coding DNA: TGTGCCAGCAGCCCGGGACTAGTCCCCATCGGGCAGTACTTC.

The genes are TRBV29-1 and TRBJ1-1, with D unclear. The V end lost 5 bases, the J end lost 0 bases, and 10 bases lay between the germline ends. Germline loops: CDR1 SQVTM, CDR2 ANQGSEA. The CDR3 runs 13 residues. CDR3: CSVRVQLNTEAFF. The CDR3 DNA follows: TGCAGCGTTCGGGTACAGCTGAACACTGAAGCTTTCTTT.

This clonotype showed up many times. The chain has TRBV3-1 and TRBJ2-2; tentative D call: TRBD2 (5 bases). V lost 2 bases and J 5 bases, leaving 6 bases between the germline ends. Looked up from germline, CDR1 is LGHDT and CDR2 is YNNKEL (reference sequence). The CDR3 consists of 13 residues. DNA for the CDR3: TGTGCCAGCAGCCAAAGAGGGACCGGGGAGCTGTTTTTT. Protein product: CASSQRGTGELFF.

The chain recombines TRBV7-9 with TRBJ2-5; no firm D call. V was pared by 5 bases and J by 5 bases, with 18 bases between. Germline V CDR1 and CDR2: SEHNR, FQNEAQ (reference sequence). This CDR3 spans 15 amino acids. The CDR3 DNA follows: TGTGCCAGCAGCCGGAGCCGGCCCAAAGTGGAGACCCAGTACTTC. Translated, it gives CASSRSRPKVETQYF.

This clonotype was detected many times. The rearrangement uses TRBV27 and TRBJ1-5; D gene unclear. The germline V gene has CDR1 MNHEY and CDR2 SMNVEV (reference sequence). The CDR3 contains 13 residues. Trimming stripped 8 bases from V and 0 bases from J, with 8 bases between. CDR3 in amino acids: CASGYYSNQPQHF. The CDR3 DNA reads as TGTGCCAGCGGCTATTATAGCAATCAGCCCCAGCATTTT.

This clonotype was detected many times. This rearrangement joins TRBV6-5 to TRBJ1-2; the D gene is possibly TRBD1 (5 bases). V lost 4 bases, J lost 2 bases, and 14 bases lay in between. This CDR3 has 15 residues. Germline V gene lookup returns CDR1 MNHEY and CDR2 SVGAGI. This CDR3 is CASSSTGGLNYGYTF. CDR3 bases: TGTGCCAGCAGTTCCACCGGGGGGTTGAACTATGGCTACACCTTC.

This chain uses TRBV19 with TRBJ1-1, with D unclear. The V end lost 1 base, the J end lost 6 bases, and 9 bases lay between the germline ends. The CDR3 contains 13 residues. The germline V gene encodes CDR1 LNHDA and CDR2 SQIVND (reference sequence). CDR3 nucleotides: TGTGCCAGTAGTATAGGTAGAGCCGCTGAAGCTTTCTTT. This encodes CASSIGRAAEAFF. The variable domain in full, completed from reference TRBV19 and TRBJ1-1, reads DGGITQSPKYLFRKEGQNVTLSCEQNLNHDAMYWYRQDPGQGLRLIYYSQIVNDFQKGDIAEGYSVSREKKESFPLTVTSAQKNPTAFYLCASSIGRAAEAFFGQGTRLTVV.

This clonotype occurred many times. The rearrangement joins TRBV29-1 to TRBJ2-7; D is undetermined. The CDR3 contains 11 residues. V lost 4 bases, J lost 10 bases, and 14 bases lay in between. Germline assignment: CDR1 SQVTM and CDR2 ANQGSEA. The CDR3 loop reads CSVVDIDTQYF. CDR3 in DNA: TGCAGCGTTGTCGACATAGATACCCAGTACTTC.

Ten or more counts support this clonotype. The CDR3 protein is CASSQGDTPLNTGELFF. CDR3 in DNA: TGTGCCAGCAGCCAGGGGGACACCCCCCTAAACACCGGGGAGCTGTTTTTT. The rearrangement links TRBV16 to TRBJ2-2; D might be TRBD1 (6 bases). Germline CDR1 KGHSY, CDR2 FQNENV. V lost 3 bases and J lost 2, with 16 bases in between. CDR3 size: 17 residues.

This clonotype was recorded many times. A much bigger clone sits one base away, suggesting this may be a read error. Since the CDR3 does not end with the conserved phenylalanine or tryptophan, this likely comes from a read error. The DNA is omitted, as the CDR3 cannot be located on it reliably, and the CDR3 follows TCRdb's listing. The chain couples TRBV20-1 to TRBJ2-5; no check of the table's D call, TRBD2, against the DNA was made. The CDR3 is 14 amino acids long, termini counted. CDR1 DFQATT and CDR2 SNEGSKA come from the germline V gene (reference sequence). CDR3 loop: CSARDGMGLPSGTV.

This chain connects TRBV6-1 to TRBJ1-1; tentative D call: TRBD1 (5 bases). CDR1 MNHNS and CDR2 SASEGT come from the germline V gene. This CDR3 is built from 11 residues. Trimming took off 4 bases at V and 7 bases at J, with 7 bases between the two ends. The CDR3 here is CASSGRDEAFF. DNA for the CDR3: TGTGCCAGCAGTGGCAGGGATGAAGCTTTCTTT.

This clonotype was counted ten times or more. J is TRBJ2-7 and V is TRBV12-3 or TRBV12-4; 8 positions agree with TRBD1. The CDR3 is 14 residues long. The V segment lost 8 bases and the J segment 2 bases; nucleotides outside the gene matches: 8. In DNA form, the CDR3 reads TGTGCCAGCCCTCCCCAGGGGGCGCCCTACGAGCAGTACTTC. Encoded protein: CASPPQGAPYEQYF.